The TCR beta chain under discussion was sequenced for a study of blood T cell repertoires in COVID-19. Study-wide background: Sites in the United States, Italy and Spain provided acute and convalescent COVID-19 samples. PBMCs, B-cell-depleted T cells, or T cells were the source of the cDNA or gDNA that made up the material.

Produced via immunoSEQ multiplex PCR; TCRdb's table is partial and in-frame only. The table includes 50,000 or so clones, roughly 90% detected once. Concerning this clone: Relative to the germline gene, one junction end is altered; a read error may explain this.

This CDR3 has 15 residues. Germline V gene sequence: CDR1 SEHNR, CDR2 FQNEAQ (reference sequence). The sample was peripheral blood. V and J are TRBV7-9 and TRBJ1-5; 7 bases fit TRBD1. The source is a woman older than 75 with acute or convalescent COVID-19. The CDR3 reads CASSIAQGGNQPQHF. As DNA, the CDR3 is TGTGCCAGCAGCATAGCCCAGGGGGGCAATCAGCCCCAGCATTTT.